The 23 T cell receptor beta chains below were found in one sample sequenced in a study of response to subunit inactivated influenza vaccine (dated by TCRdb to between 2018 and 2020). The library was obtained by RT-PCR. TCRdb lists the instrument as Illumina HiSeq 2500. TCRdb reprocessed the public reads (quality trimming at Q25 with fastp, clone calling with MiXCR) and kept in-frame beta chains. Rows are combined by CDR3 protein, so each entry shows the most common genes and DNA. In all, the sample holds about 650,000 distinct CDR3 sequences, and more than 15% of those were seen once. Together, the top ten hold around 10% of the sample. This specimen consisted of PBMCs from blood, obtained 11 to 12 days after vaccination. These receptors were collected from a man over 45 who received an inactivated influenza vaccine. Donor details come from another sample of the same person, matched by shared clones.

DNA for the CDR3: TGCAGTGCTACCGGGGGGTTCCGCACCTTC. This codes for CSATGGFRTF. This rearrangement joins TRBV20-1 to TRBJ1-2; a possible D gene is TRBD1 (5 bases). The CDR3 is made up of 10 amino acids. V gave up 4 bases and J gave up 13 bases, with 13 bases separating them. Germline CDR1 reads DFQATT; CDR2 reads SNEGSKA (reference sequence).

The chain recombines TRBV9 with TRBJ2-1; 11 bases are shared with TRBD2. CDR3 length: 16 amino acids. V was pared by 3 bases and J by 4 bases, with 6 bases of the junction left unmatched. The germline V gene has CDR1 SGDLS and CDR2 YYNGEE. The CDR3 here is CASSEGGTSGYNEQFF. The CDR3 nucleotides read TGTGCCAGCAGCGAGGGGGGGACTAGCGGATACAATGAGCAGTTCTTC.

In nucleotides, the CDR3 is TGCGCCAGCAGGGTGGACAGAGGTATTGGCAATCAGCCCCAGCATTTT. Translated, it gives CASRVDRGIGNQPQHF. This chain links TRBV10-2 with TRBJ1-5, with D possibly TRBD1 on 6 matching bases. With 6 bases removed from V and 2 bases from J, the gap between germline ends came to 17 bases. CDR1 is WSHSY and CDR2 is SAAADI in the germline V gene. This CDR3 contains 16 residues.

The CDR3 spells CASYQSSYNEQFF. The CDR3 DNA is TGTGCCAGCTATCAGAGTTCCTACAATGAGCAGTTCTTC. The V gene is TRBV18, the J gene TRBJ2-1, with D hard to call. Germline CDR1 and CDR2: KGHSH and LQKENI. The germline V and J ends were trimmed by 7 bases and 1 base, with 8 bases remaining between them. The length of the CDR3 is 13 residues. Filled out from reference TRBV18 and TRBJ2-1, the complete variable domain reads NAGVMQNPRHLVRRRGQEARLRCSPMKGHSHVYWYRQLPEEGLKFMVYLQKENIIDESGMPKERFSAEFPKEGPSILRIQQVVRGDSAAYFCASYQSSYNEQFFGPGTRLTVL.

The CDR3 loop reads CASSFKGIGTGELFF. The CDR3 nucleotides are TGTGCCAGCAGCTTTAAGGGTATAGGCACCGGGGAGCTGTTTTTT. The rearrangement links TRBV7-2 to TRBJ2-2; D uncertain. CDR3 length: 15 residues. Germline values: CDR1 SGHTA, CDR2 FQGNSA. The V gene lost 3 bases and the J gene lost 4 bases, with 12 bases spanning the gap.

The sample holds a few counts of this clonotype. The rearrangement joins TRBV20-1 to TRBJ2-7; 7 bases agree with TRBD1. Germline CDR1 and CDR2: DFQATT and SNEGSKA (reference sequence). The CDR3 loop spans 13 amino acids. J gave up 0 bases and V 6 bases, and 5 bases lay outside the gene matches. The CDR3 here is CSAPDRTSYEQYF. As DNA, the CDR3 is TGCAGTGCCCCGGACAGGACCTCCTACGAGCAGTACTTC.

This clonotype has more than one count but fewer than ten. This chain joins TRBV5-1 and TRBJ2-5; TRBD2 matches 10 bases. With V trimmed by 0 bases and J by 3 bases, 8 bases remained unmatched. The CDR3 runs to 17 residues. Germline V gene data show CDR1 as SGHRS and CDR2 as YFSETQ. CDR3 DNA sequence: TGCGCCAGCAGCTTGGAACCTAGCGGGGGCCGCGAAGAGACCCAGTACTTC. Residues: CASSLEPSGGREETQYF.

This clonotype turned up a few times. The J gene is TRBJ1-1, the V gene TRBV6-2 or TRBV6-3, with D unclear. V dropped 0 bases and J dropped 0 bases, with 11 bases sitting between them. Germline lookup yields CDR1 MNHEY and CDR2 SVGEGT. There are 16 residues in the CDR3. The CDR3 loop reads CASSYSSGGLNTEAFF. CDR3 in DNA: TGTGCCAGCAGTTACTCGAGCGGCGGACTGAACACTGAAGCTTTCTTT.

The rearrangement links TRBV15 to TRBJ1-5; the D is unclear. Trimming cost V 0 bases and J 9 bases, with 6 bases left between them. The CDR3 is 12 residues long. Looked up from germline, CDR1 is LNHNV and CDR2 is YYDKDF (reference sequence). The chain's CDR3 is CATSRDSSPQHF. The CDR3 nucleotides are TGTGCCACCAGCAGAGACTCCTCGCCCCAGCATTTT.

The chain joins TRBV3-1 to TRBJ2-3; 7 bases line up with TRBD2. V was pared by 1 base and J by 6 bases, with 10 bases of the junction left unmatched. The CDR3 spans 16 residues. CDR1 is LGHDT and CDR2 is YNNKEL in the germline V gene (reference sequence). This CDR3 is CASSQVPRLARDTQYF. CDR3 sequence (DNA): TGTGCCAGCAGCCAAGTTCCCCGACTAGCTAGGGATACGCAGTATTTT.

This clonotype was observed many times. The chain recombines TRBV7-2 with TRBJ2-1; 7 bases agree with TRBD2. The CDR3 runs to 13 residues. Looked up from germline, CDR1 is SGHTA and CDR2 is FQGNSA. After removal of 8 bases from V and 9 bases from J, the junction contained 10 bases not matched to a gene. The CDR3 DNA reads as TGTGCCAGCGGCGGGAGAGGTTACGGTGAGCAGTTCTTC. Translated, it gives CASGGRGYGEQFF.

The table lists this clonotype with a few counts. This chain uses TRBV28 with TRBJ1-2; 7 positions agree with TRBD1. V gave up 1 base and J gave up 3 bases; unmatched junction bases: 8. There are 16 residues in the CDR3. Germline assignment: CDR1 MDHEN and CDR2 SYDVKM. DNA of the CDR3: TGTGCCAGCAGTTTATCCTCAGACAGGGCTTACTATGGCTACACCTTC. It encodes CASSLSSDRAYYGYTF.

This clonotype has just a few counts. The chain couples TRBV28 to TRBJ2-7, with D perhaps assigned TRBD1 or TRBD2 (6 bases each). Trimming removed 4 bases from V and 1 base from J, with 14 bases in between. The length of the CDR3 is 15 residues. Germline CDR1 and CDR2: MDHEN and SYDVKM. Here the CDR3 reads CASSWGASGSYEQYF. CDR3 DNA: TGTGCCAGCAGTTGGGGGGCTAGTGGGTCCTACGAGCAGTACTTC.

The gene calls are TRBV20-1 and TRBJ2-7, with 10 bases lining up with TRBD1. This CDR3 has 11 residues. The V gene end was trimmed by 5 bases and the J gene end by 6 bases; junction bases not matched to a gene: 1. Germline CDR1 is DFQATT and CDR2 is SNEGSKA (reference sequence). CDR3 bases: TGCAGTGCTTGGACAGGGGGCGAGCAGTACTTC. It translates to CSAWTGGEQYF.

This rearrangement joins TRBV11-2 to TRBJ2-1, with 14 bases identical to TRBD2. Germline V gene data show CDR1 as SGHAT and CDR2 as FQNNGV. The CDR3 is 18 amino acids. With V trimmed by 5 bases and J by 6 bases, 12 bases remained unmatched. The CDR3 nucleotides read TGTGCCAGCAGCCCACGCGGGACTAGCGGGAGTAGAGGCAATGAGCAGTTCTTC. It translates to CASSPRGTSGSRGNEQFF.

The chain employs TRBV7-6 and TRBJ1-6; 8 nucleotides line up with TRBD1. V dropped 3 bases and J dropped 4; count of bases not matched to a gene: 2. The CDR3 loop spans 15 amino acids. Germline V CDR1 and CDR2: SGHVS, FNYEAQ. The CDR3 region has the DNA TGTGCCAGCAGCTTCGACAGGGGATATAATTCACCCCTCCACTTT. Translated: CASSFDRGYNSPLHF.

This clonotype was observed many times. The CDR3 sequence: CASSYLSNDRSNQPQHF. For the CDR3, the DNA is TGTGCCAGCAGTTACCTTTCAAACGACCGCAGCAATCAGCCCCAGCATTTT. The chain recombines TRBV12-3 or TRBV12-4 with TRBJ1-5; D is undetermined. Trimming took off 4 bases at V and 1 base at J, with 17 bases between the two ends. This CDR3 comprises 17 residues.

This clonotype was picked up a small number of times. The chain links TRBV2 to TRBJ2-7, with D perhaps matching TRBD2 (5 bases). The CDR3 is 13 residues long. Germline-derived CDR1 and CDR2 are SNHLY and FYNNEI. V was cut by 5 bases and J by 5 bases, with 13 bases left in between. The CDR3 bases are TGTGCCAGCAGTCCCGGGATCGCCCACGAGCAGTACTTC. Protein: CASSPGIAHEQYF.

The CDR3 DNA reads TGCAGTGCTAGAGATCATAAGGGGGTCGGAGCTAACTATGGCTACACCTTC. This codes for CSARDHKGVGANYGYTF. This sequence joins TRBV20-1 and TRBJ1-2; possibly TRBD1 for D (6 bases). Germline lookup yields CDR1 DFQATT and CDR2 SNEGSKA (reference sequence). CDR3 length: 17 residues. The V gene lost 0 bases and the J gene lost 0 bases, with 17 bases spanning the gap.

The rearrangement joins TRBV5-1 to TRBJ2-7; the match to TRBD1 covers 9 bases. This CDR3 is 15 amino acids long. J was trimmed by 2 bases and V by 1 base; bases with no gene match: 4. The V gene's germline CDR1 is SGHRS and CDR2 YFSETQ. The CDR3 DNA reads as TGCGCCAGCAGCTTGAGACAGGGGGAAGCCTACGAGCAGTACTTC. It is translated as CASSLRQGEAYEQYF.

Turning to this clonotype: A junction boundary mismatches the germline segment, possibly from a read error. The CDR3 protein is CSVVGGERFF. In nucleotides, the CDR3 is TGCAGCGTTGTGGGAGGGGAGCGGTTCTTC. The rearrangement joins TRBV29-1 to TRBJ2-1, with 7 bases lining up with TRBD2. Per the germline V gene, CDR1 is SQVTM and CDR2 is ANQGSEA. CDR3 length: 10 amino acids.

This clonotype was recorded at least ten times. The chain has TRBV7-2 and TRBJ1-1; D gene ambiguous. Germline V gene lookup returns CDR1 SGHTA and CDR2 FQGNSA. CDR3 length equals 12 residues. Trimming took off 2 bases at V and 4 bases at J, with 5 bases between the two ends. This chain's CDR3 is CASSLMSTEAFF. In nucleotides, the CDR3 is TGTGCCAGCAGCTTAATGAGCACTGAAGCTTTCTTT. Full variable domain (outside the CDR3, taken from reference TRBV7-2 and TRBJ1-1): GAGVSQSPSNKVTEKGKDVELRCDPISGHTALYWYRQSLGQGLEFLIYFQGNSAPDKSGLPSDRFSAERTGGSVSTLTIQRTQQEDSAVYLCASSLMSTEAFFGQGTRLTVV.

The chain links TRBV12-3 or TRBV12-4 to TRBJ2-7, with D tentatively TRBD2 (6 bases). The CDR3 has 14 residues. With 0 bases removed from V and 6 bases from J, the gap between germline ends came to 12 bases. The CDR3 loop is CASSLAPTGVEQYF. The CDR3 bases are TGTGCCAGCAGTTTAGCCCCCACGGGGGTCGAGCAGTACTTC.